Listed here are 21 T cell receptor beta chains from one sample, sequenced in a study of T cell repertoires in cytomegalovirus infection. TCRdb redid the calling of the reads with MiXCR, one entry per CDR3 protein. This repertoire shows approximately 750,000 distinct CDR3 sequences, 35% to 45% found once; its top ten account for under 3.5%. Sequencing was performed on PBMCs. Receptors originate from a human donor in good health (CMV status not recorded). Some clones in this sample may be carry-over from other donors' samples.

J is TRBJ1-4 and V is TRBV6-1, with unresolved D. The CDR3 is 11 amino acids. From germline, CDR1 is MNHNS and CDR2 SASEGT. Trimming stripped 10 bases from V and 8 bases from J, with 11 bases between. CDR3 nucleotide sequence: TGTGCCACCGGCGCTGGGGAAAAACTGTTTTTT. Translating it yields CATGAGEKLFF.

As concerns this clonotype: A clone one base away is much larger, so this may be a read error. The chain uses TRBV7-9 and TRBJ1-5; TRBD1 might be the D (5 bases). The germline V and J ends were trimmed by 5 bases and 2 bases, with 13 bases remaining between them. Germline values: CDR1 SEHNR, CDR2 FQNEAQ (reference sequence). CDR3 length: 15 residues. CDR3 bases: TGTGCCAGCAGCCCGGGTGGGGGTTGCAATCAGCCCCAGCATTTT. Amino acid sequence: CASSPGGGCNQPQHF.

This clonotype has only a few counts. This chain links TRBV5-4 with TRBJ1-2, with a tentative D call TRBD1 (6 bases). Trimming took 4 bases from V and 7 from J, leaving 17 bases between them. The germline gives CDR1 SGHNT, CDR2 YYREEE (reference sequence). The CDR3 covers 14 residues. DNA of the CDR3: TGTGCCAGCAGCCCCAGTGGGGGGGCGCGTGGCTACACCTTC. The encoded protein is CASSPSGGARGYTF.

This clonotype was counted once. The V and J genes are TRBV25-1 and TRBJ1-6; D is perhaps TRBD1 (5 bases). The germline CDR1 and CDR2 sequences are MGHDK and SYGVNS. V was shortened by 8 bases and J by 6 bases, with 17 bases between the two germline ends. The CDR3 is made up of 15 amino acids. CDR3 in DNA: TGTGCCAGCTCCCCCCTCGGGGCGGGTAATTCACCCCTCCACTTT. Residues: CASSPLGAGNSPLHF.

The gene calls are TRBV20-1 and TRBJ1-6; D perhaps matches TRBD1 (6 bases). V gave up 7 bases and J gave up 7 bases, with 14 bases separating them. The germline gives CDR1 DFQATT, CDR2 SNEGSKA (reference sequence). The CDR3 sequence is 13 residues long. CDR3 sequence reads: CSVPRTDNSPLHF. DNA of the CDR3: TGCAGTGTCCCTAGGACAGACAATTCACCCCTCCACTTT.

This clonotype was counted ten times or more. The gene calls are TRBV7-2 and TRBJ2-1; D gene uncertain. Trimming shortened V by 5 bases and J by 10 bases, and 12 bases separated the two germline ends. The length of the CDR3 is 12 residues. Per the germline V gene, CDR1 is SGHTA and CDR2 is FQGNSA. CDR3 amino acids: CASSLTSVEQFF. The DNA for the CDR3 is TGTGCCAGCAGCCTAACGTCCGTCGAGCAGTTCTTC.

The rearrangement links TRBV7-2 to TRBJ1-6, with 9 bases that match TRBD1. V gave up 6 bases and J gave up 16 bases; unmatched junction bases: 13. Germline CDR1 reads SGHTA; CDR2 reads FQGNSA. This CDR3 contains 14 residues. The CDR3: CASSLDRGEFRLHF. The CDR3 nucleotides read TGTGCCAGCAGTCTCGACAGGGGGGAATTCAGGCTCCACTTT.

The CDR3 loop is CASSALGQGQRETQYF. CDR3 DNA sequence: TGTGCCAGCAGCGCCCTCGGACAGGGGCAGCGAGAGACCCAGTACTTC. The chain couples TRBV7-8 to TRBJ2-5, with 9 nucleotides matching TRBD1. V shed 5 bases and J 4 bases; nucleotides not matched to a gene: 11. There are 16 residues in the CDR3. The germline V gene encodes CDR1 SGHVS and CDR2 FQNEAQ.

The chain employs TRBV5-1 and TRBJ2-2, with 8 positions matching TRBD2. CDR1 SGHRS and CDR2 YFSETQ come from the germline V gene. Losses at the gene ends were 4 bases for V and 5 bases for J; bases not matched to a gene: 10. The CDR3 contains 16 residues. The CDR3 DNA follows: TGCGCCAGCAGCCCTGCAGCGGGAGTAGGGACCGGGGAGCTGTTTTTT. The encoded protein is CASSPAAGVGTGELFF.

This clonotype appeared a few times. The chain has TRBV28 and TRBJ1-1, with D uncertain. This CDR3 is built from 12 residues. V shed 5 bases and J shed 5 bases, with 9 bases lying between them. Per germline, CDR1 MDHEN and CDR2 SYDVKM. CDR3 nucleotide sequence: TGTGCCAGCAGTCCTTGGACGACTGAAGCTTTCTTT. This gives the protein CASSPWTTEAFF.

This clonotype has more than one count but fewer than ten. The chain employs TRBV7-9 and TRBJ2-5; no reliable D call. CDR1 is SEHNR, CDR2 FQNEAQ, per germline (reference sequence). The CDR3 spans 14 residues. With 1 base removed from V and 2 bases from J, the gap between germline ends came to 8 bases. CDR3: CASSLVTVQETQYF. CDR3 nucleotide sequence: TGTGCCAGCAGCTTAGTTACGGTTCAAGAGACCCAGTACTTC.

This chain uses TRBV11-2 with TRBJ1-5, with 10 bases lining up with TRBD1. The junction had 11 bases not matched to a gene; V was cut back by 5 bases and J by 7 bases. Germline-derived CDR1 and CDR2 are SGHAT and FQNNGV. There are 16 residues in the CDR3. In nucleotides, the CDR3 is TGTGCCAGCAGCCCCGCCCCCGGGACAGGGGACCAGCCCCAGCATTTT. Its protein product is CASSPAPGTGDQPQHF.

The genes are TRBV7-2 and TRBJ2-3, with 9 bases identical to TRBD2. Losses at the gene ends were 4 bases for V and 5 bases for J; bases not matched to a gene: 10. Germline V lookup: CDR1 SGHTA, CDR2 FQGNSA. The CDR3 runs to 16 residues. The CDR3 coding sequence is TGTGCCAGCAGCTCGGCCCTTAGCGGGAGTTTAGATACGCAGTATTTT. Translation: CASSSALSGSLDTQYF.

This rearrangement joins TRBV27 to TRBJ1-1; 9 bases fit TRBD1. V was pared by 6 bases and J by 1 base, with 9 bases of the junction left unmatched. This CDR3 region has 16 residues. Germline loops: CDR1 MNHEY, CDR2 SMNVEV (reference sequence). Here the CDR3 reads CASRNRQGGANTEAFF. The CDR3 bases are TGTGCCAGCAGAAACAGACAGGGGGGGGCGAACACTGAAGCTTTCTTT.

The chain couples TRBV6-2 or TRBV6-3 to TRBJ2-3; D possibly corresponds to TRBD1 (5 bases). V lost 5 bases and J lost 0, with 9 bases in between. This CDR3 comprises 14 residues. Germline assignment: CDR1 MNHEY and CDR2 SVGEGT. CDR3: CASSHRQSTDTQYF. For the CDR3, the DNA is TGTGCCAGCAGTCACCGACAGAGCACAGATACGCAGTATTTT.

The chain combines TRBV20-1 with TRBJ1-6; TRBD1 aligns across 9 bases. Germline values: CDR1 DFQATT, CDR2 SNEGSKA (reference sequence). The ends lost 5 bases at V and 6 bases at J; junction bases unmatched: 8. The length of the CDR3 is 15 residues. Here the CDR3 DNA reads TGCAGTGCTCCCTCAGGGGACAGGGTTAATTCACCCCTCCACTTT. Amino acid sequence: CSAPSGDRVNSPLHF.

With respect to this clonotype: A much more abundant neighbour one base away suggests this may be a read error. V gene TRBV7-4 combines with J gene TRBJ1-5, with D unclear. The germline V gene encodes CDR1 SGHVT and CDR2 SQSDAQ. This CDR3 is built from 16 residues. The CDR3 loop is CASSFHITASDQPQPF. The DNA of the CDR3 is TGTGCCAGCAGCTTTCACATAACAGCTTCGGATCAGCCCCAGCCTTTT. The full variable domain, rest sourced from reference TRBV7-4 and TRBJ1-5, is GAGVSQSPRYKVAKRGRDVALRCDSISGHVTLYWYRQTLGQGSEVLTYSQSDAQRDKSGRPSGRFSAERPERSVSTLKIQRTEQGDSAVYLCASSFHITASDQPQPFGDGTRLSIL.

The chain couples TRBV6-5 to TRBJ1-5; D remains ambiguous. V shed 2 bases and J shed 6 bases, with 11 bases lying between them. Looked up from germline, CDR1 is MNHEY and CDR2 is SVGAGI. There are 14 residues in the CDR3. The CDR3 DNA is TGTGCCAGCAGTTACGACTCGCAGTTTCAGCCCCAGCATTTT. Its translation is CASSYDSQFQPQHF.

V is TRBV7-8 and J is TRBJ1-2, with D perhaps TRBD1 (5 bases). The V gene lost 5 bases and the J gene lost 4 bases, with 17 bases spanning the gap. The germline CDR1 and CDR2 sequences are SGHVS and FQNEAQ. CDR3 length: 15 amino acids. As DNA, the CDR3 is TGTGCCAGCAGCCTGTCGGAAGGGACTATCTATGGCTACACCTTC. Its protein product is CASSLSEGTIYGYTF. The entire variable domain, with the rest obtained from reference TRBV7-8 and TRBJ1-2, is as follows: GAGVSQSPRYKVAKRGQDVALRCDPISGHVSLFWYQQALGQGPEFLTYFQNEAQLDKSGLPSDRFFAERPEGSVSTLKIQRTQQEDSAVYLCASSLSEGTIYGYTFGSGTRLTVV.

This clonotype was observed a few times. V and J are TRBV20-1 and TRBJ2-7, with D maybe TRBD1 (6 bases). This CDR3 has 13 amino acids. CDR1 DFQATT and CDR2 SNEGSKA come from the germline V gene (reference sequence). V was pared by 4 bases and J by 3 bases, with 13 bases between. CDR3 sequence reads: CSATEPQGYEQYF. In DNA, the CDR3 is TGCAGTGCTACCGAGCCACAGGGCTACGAGCAGTACTTC.

This clonotype was observed a few times. V gene TRBV23-1 combines with J gene TRBJ1-2; tentatively, D is TRBD1 (5 bases). TRBV23-1 falls under the ORF class, with uncertain function. The CDR3 consists of 16 residues. V was clipped by 1 base and J by 8 bases, with 20 bases between them. The CDR3 sequence is CASSQFSAGCSIGYTF. The CDR3 bases are TGCGCCAGCAGTCAATTTTCAGCAGGGTGTTCGATCGGCTACACCTTC.